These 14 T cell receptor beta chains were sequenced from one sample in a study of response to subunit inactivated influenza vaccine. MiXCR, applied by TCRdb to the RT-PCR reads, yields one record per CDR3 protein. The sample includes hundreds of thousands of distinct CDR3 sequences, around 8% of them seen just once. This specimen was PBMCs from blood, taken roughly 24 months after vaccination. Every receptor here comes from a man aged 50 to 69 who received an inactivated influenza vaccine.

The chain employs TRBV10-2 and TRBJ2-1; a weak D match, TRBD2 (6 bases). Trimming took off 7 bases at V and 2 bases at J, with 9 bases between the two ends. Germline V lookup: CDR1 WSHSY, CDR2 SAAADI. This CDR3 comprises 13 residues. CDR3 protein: CASNPGAYNEQFF. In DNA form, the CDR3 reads TGCGCCAGCAACCCGGGGGCCTACAATGAGCAGTTCTTC.

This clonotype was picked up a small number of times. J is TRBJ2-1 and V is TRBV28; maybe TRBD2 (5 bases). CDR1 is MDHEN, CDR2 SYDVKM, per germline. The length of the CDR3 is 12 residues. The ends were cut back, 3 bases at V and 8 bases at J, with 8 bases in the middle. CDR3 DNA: TGTGCCAGCAGTTTTGGGAGAGATGAGCAGTTCTTC. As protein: CASSFGRDEQFF. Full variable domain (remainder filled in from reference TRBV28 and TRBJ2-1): DVKVTQSSRYLVKRTGEKVFLECVQDMDHENMFWYRQDPGLGLRLIYFSYDVKMKEKGDIPEGYSVSREKKERFSLILESASTNQTSMYLCASSFGRDEQFFGPGTRLTVL.

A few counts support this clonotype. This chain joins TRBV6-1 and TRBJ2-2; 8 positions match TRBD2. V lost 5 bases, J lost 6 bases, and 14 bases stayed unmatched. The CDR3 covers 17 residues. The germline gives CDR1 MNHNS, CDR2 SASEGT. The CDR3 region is CASSHASGTSIAGELFF. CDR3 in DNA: TGTGCCAGCAGTCACGCGTCCGGGACTAGTATCGCCGGGGAGCTGTTTTTT.

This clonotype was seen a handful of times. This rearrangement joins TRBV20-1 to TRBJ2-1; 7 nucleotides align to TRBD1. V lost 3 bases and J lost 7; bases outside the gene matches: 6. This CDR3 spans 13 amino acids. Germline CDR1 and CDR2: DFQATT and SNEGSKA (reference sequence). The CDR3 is CSARGTDRNEQFF. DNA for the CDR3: TGCAGTGCTAGGGGCACGGACAGGAATGAGCAGTTCTTC.

The CDR3 here is CASSLEAGQSSYNSPLHF. The CDR3 DNA reads TGTGCCAGCAGCTTAGAAGCAGGCCAGAGCTCCTATAATTCACCCCTCCACTTT. The chain joins TRBV11-2 to TRBJ1-6; no clear D gene. V was trimmed by 0 bases and J by 0 bases, leaving 12 bases between them. CDR3 length: 18 amino acids. Per germline, CDR1 SGHAT and CDR2 FQNNGV.

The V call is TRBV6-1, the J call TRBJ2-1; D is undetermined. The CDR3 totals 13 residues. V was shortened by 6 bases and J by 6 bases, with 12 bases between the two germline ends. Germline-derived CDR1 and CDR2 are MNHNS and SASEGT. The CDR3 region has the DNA TGTGCCAGCAGGCAACTCCGGTTCAATGAGCAGTTCTTC. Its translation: CASRQLRFNEQFF.

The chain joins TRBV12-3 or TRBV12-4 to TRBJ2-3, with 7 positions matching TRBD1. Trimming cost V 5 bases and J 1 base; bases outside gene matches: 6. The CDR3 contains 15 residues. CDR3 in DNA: TGTGCCAGCAGTGGTTGGACAGGCGGCACAGATACGCAGTATTTT. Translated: CASSGWTGGTDTQYF.

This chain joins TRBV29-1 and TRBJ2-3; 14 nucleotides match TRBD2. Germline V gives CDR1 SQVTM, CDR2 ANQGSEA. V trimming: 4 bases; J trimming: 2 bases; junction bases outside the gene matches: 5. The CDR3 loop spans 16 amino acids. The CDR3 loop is CSVGGGLAGVTDTQYF. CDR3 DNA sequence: TGCAGCGTTGGGGGGGGACTAGCGGGGGTCACAGATACGCAGTATTTT.

CDR3 protein: CAISESAEETQYF. CDR3 nucleotide sequence: TGTGCCATCAGTGAGTCGGCAGAAGAGACCCAGTACTTC. The V and J genes are TRBV10-3 and TRBJ2-5; D gene unclear. Germline values: CDR1 ENHRY, CDR2 SYGVKD. The CDR3 totals 13 residues. V shed 0 bases and J shed 3 bases, with 5 bases lying between them.

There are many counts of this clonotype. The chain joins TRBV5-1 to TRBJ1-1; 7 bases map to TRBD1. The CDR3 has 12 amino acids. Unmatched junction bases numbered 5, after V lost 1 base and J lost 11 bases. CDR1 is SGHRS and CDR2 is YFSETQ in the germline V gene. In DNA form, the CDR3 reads TGCGCCAGCAGCTTGACACAGGGGTCGGCTTTCTTT. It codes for CASSLTQGSAFF.

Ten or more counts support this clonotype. Written as DNA, the CDR3 is TGTGCCAGCAGCCGGGACATCGGGTTGGATACGCAGTATTTT. This translates into CASSRDIGLDTQYF. V usage is TRBV28 and J usage is TRBJ2-3; a possible D gene is TRBD1 (6 bases). The germline V gene encodes CDR1 MDHEN and CDR2 SYDVKM. The CDR3 runs 14 residues. V was trimmed by 6 bases and J by 6 bases, leaving 16 bases between them.

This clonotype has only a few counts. CDR3 residues: CASSYFGTPNREQYF. The CDR3, as DNA: TGTGCCAGCAGTTACTTCGGGACACCCAATCGCGAGCAGTACTTC. The V gene is TRBV6-5, the J gene TRBJ2-7, with D tentatively TRBD1 (6 bases). The ends were cut back, 1 base at V and 6 bases at J, with 16 bases in the middle. Germline CDR1 and CDR2: MNHEY and SVGAGI. The CDR3 extends over 15 amino acids.

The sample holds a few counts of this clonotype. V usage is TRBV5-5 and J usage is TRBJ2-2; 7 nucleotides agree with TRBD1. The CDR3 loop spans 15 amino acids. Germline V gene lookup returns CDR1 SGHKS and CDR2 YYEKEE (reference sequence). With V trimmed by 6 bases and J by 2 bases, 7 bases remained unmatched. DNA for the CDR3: TGTGCCAGCACAAAAGGGGGCGTAAACACCGGGGAGCTGTTTTTT. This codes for CASTKGGVNTGELFF.

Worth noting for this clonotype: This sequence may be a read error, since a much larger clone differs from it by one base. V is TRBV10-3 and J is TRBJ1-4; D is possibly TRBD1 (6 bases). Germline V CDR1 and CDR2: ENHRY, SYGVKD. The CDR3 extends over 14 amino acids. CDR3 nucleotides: TGTGCCATCAGTAAACAGGGAATGAATGACAAACTGTTTTTT. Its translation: CAISKQGMNDKLFF.